Following are 6 T cell receptor beta chains from one sample sequenced in a study of shared clonotypes between healthy human individuals (dated by TCRdb to 2019 to 2021). The protocol used for the library was the immunoSEQ multiplex PCR assay. TCRdb carries this immuneACCESS record with in-frame sequences only. Its versions omit some clonotypes, under half of them owing to an unresolved V gene in the studies checked, with the rest unexplained. The sample yields 1 million to 1.2 million clones; approximately 80% were counted once. 0.89% of the sample comes from the top ten. What was sequenced was memory CD4+ T cells from PBMCs. Sample cell subset or site, as interpreted from the label and publication: CD45RA-negative fraction. Source of these receptors: a man aged 18 to 35 in good health. Some clones in this sample may be carry-over from other donors' samples.

This chain joins TRBV5-1 and TRBJ2-1; 8 bases are shared with TRBD2. V lost 0 bases, J lost 10 bases, and 9 bases stayed unmatched. This CDR3 has 15 residues. Germline V CDR1 and CDR2: SGHRS, YFSETQ. CDR3 nucleotide sequence: TGCGCCAGCAGCTTGGCTCTCGCGGGAGGTGACGAGCAGTTCTTC. The encoded protein is CASSLALAGGDEQFF. Supplemented by reference TRBV5-1 and TRBJ2-1, the full variable domain reads KAGVTQTPRYLIKTRGQQVTLSCSPISGHRSVSWYQQTPGQGLQFLFEYFSETQRNKGNFPGRFSGRQFSNSRSEMNVSTLELGDSALYLCASSLALAGGDEQFFGPGTRLTVL.

The table lists this clone with a count of one. Possible read error: a much larger clone is one base away. The chain joins TRBV6-5 to TRBJ2-6, with D uncertain. The CDR3 spans 13 residues. The V and J ends lost 10 bases and 0 bases respectively, with 7 bases between them. The germline V gene has CDR1 MNHEY and CDR2 SVGAGI. This CDR3 reads CATWSSGANVLTF. The CDR3 coding sequence is TGTGCCACCTGGAGCTCTGGGGCCAACGTCCTGACTTTC.

The J gene is TRBJ2-2, the V gene TRBV5-1; tentatively, D is TRBD1 or TRBD2 (5 bases each). V lost 0 bases and J 5 bases, leaving 11 bases between the germline ends. The CDR3 runs to 15 residues. Germline-derived CDR1 and CDR2 are SGHRS and YFSETQ. The CDR3 loop is CASSLGDLRTGELFF. The CDR3 coding sequence is TGCGCCAGCAGCTTGGGGGACCTAAGAACCGGGGAGCTGTTTTTT. Supplemented by reference TRBV5-1 and TRBJ2-2, the full variable domain reads KAGVTQTPRYLIKTRGQQVTLSCSPISGHRSVSWYQQTPGQGLQFLFEYFSETQRNKGNFPGRFSGRQFSNSRSEMNVSTLELGDSALYLCASSLGDLRTGELFFGEGSRLTVL.

V usage is TRBV28 and J usage is TRBJ1-5, with D uncertain. Germline-derived CDR1 and CDR2 are MDHEN and SYDVKM. The germline V and J ends were trimmed by 10 bases and 3 bases, with 13 bases remaining between them. This CDR3 spans 13 amino acids. The CDR3 loop reads CATTALPNQPQHF. CDR3 nucleotides: TGTGCCACCACGGCCCTTCCCAATCAGCCCCAGCATTTT.

The chain is built from TRBV5-6 and TRBJ2-7; D may be TRBD1 or TRBD2 (6 bases each). Germline CDR1 is SGHDT and CDR2 is YYEEEE. V lost 0 bases, J lost 2 bases, and 9 bases lay in between. The CDR3 spans 14 residues. CDR3 nucleotide sequence: TGTGCCAGCAGCTTGGTGGGGGGCACCTACGAGCAGTACTTC. It yields the protein CASSLVGGTYEQYF.

This chain uses TRBV2 with TRBJ2-7; D could derive from TRBD1 or TRBD2 (5 bases each). V lost 6 bases to trimming and J lost 0 bases, with 9 bases between them. The germline gives CDR1 SNHLY, CDR2 FYNNEI. This CDR3 region has 13 residues. The CDR3 bases are TGTGCCAGCAGACCGAGGGGCTCCTACGAGCAGTACTTC. Encoded protein: CASRPRGSYEQYF.